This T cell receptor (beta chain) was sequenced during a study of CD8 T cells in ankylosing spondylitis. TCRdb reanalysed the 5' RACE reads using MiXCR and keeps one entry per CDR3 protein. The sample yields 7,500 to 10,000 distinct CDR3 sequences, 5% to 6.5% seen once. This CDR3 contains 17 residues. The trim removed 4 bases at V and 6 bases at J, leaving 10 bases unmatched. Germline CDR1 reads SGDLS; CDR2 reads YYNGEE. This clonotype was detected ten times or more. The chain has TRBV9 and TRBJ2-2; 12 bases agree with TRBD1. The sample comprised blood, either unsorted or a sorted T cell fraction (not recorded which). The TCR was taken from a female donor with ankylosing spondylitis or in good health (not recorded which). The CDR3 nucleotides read TGTGCCAGCAGCCCTACTTTTGGGACAGGGGGCTCCGGGGAGCTGTTTTTT. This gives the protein CASSPTFGTGGSGELFF.